Below are 8 T cell receptor beta chains sequenced from a single sample in a study of regulatory T cells in long-lasting Graves disease. Arm-PCR of CDR3 regions with iRepertoire HTBI primers generated TCR beta libraries. One entry per CDR3 protein, called by TCRdb with MiXCR from the multiplex PCR reads. The data show roughly 500,000 distinct CDR3 sequences, about 14% seen once. The time point is: newly diagnosed GD, antithyroid drugs for less than 3 months. With RNA extracted from PBMCs as input, the TCR library was made. These data also featured in a second study, about T cells in Graves' hyperthyroidism and ophthalmopathy.

Sample: peripheral blood mononuclear cells (PBMCs), taken at new diagnosis, from a patient treated with antithyroid drugs. These receptors originate from a man younger than 45 with Graves disease.

The chain couples TRBV5-1 to TRBJ2-5; D call uncertain. This CDR3 is 12 amino acids long. V gave up 4 bases and J gave up 0 bases, with 4 bases separating them. Germline CDR1 and CDR2: SGHRS and YFSETQ. This CDR3 reads CASSPHQETQYF. The CDR3 DNA reads TGCGCCAGCAGCCCCCACCAAGAGACCCAGTACTTC.

This clonotype has just a few counts. A much larger clone lies one base from this, so it may be a read error. This chain connects TRBV11-2 to TRBJ2-1; no definite D call. Germline values: CDR1 SGHAT, CDR2 FQNNGV. The CDR3 length is 15 residues. Trimming stripped 4 bases from V and 7 bases from J, with 17 bases between. CDR3 protein: CASSSKGLKGNEQFF. The CDR3 nucleotides read TGTGCCAGCAGCTCAAAAGGGCTCAAAGGGAATGAGCAGTTCTTC.

The table lists this clonotype with a few counts. The chain recombines TRBV28 with TRBJ2-4, with D possibly being TRBD2 (7 bases). V gave up 6 bases and J gave up 2 bases, with 14 bases separating them. Germline CDR1 reads MDHEN; CDR2 reads SYDVKM. The CDR3 contains 15 residues. CDR3 in DNA: TGTGCCAGCAGCCCCGGGGGGACACCCAAAAACATTCAGTACTTC. It yields the protein CASSPGGTPKNIQYF.

In its sample, this clonotype was seen a few times. This chain connects TRBV12-3 or TRBV12-4 to TRBJ2-1, with TRBD2 identical over 8 bases. The CDR3 is 15 amino acids. The J segment lost 4 bases and the V segment lost 6 bases, leaving 8 bases of the junction unmatched. The CDR3 DNA follows: TGTGCCAGCAGCGCTGGTAGCGGGGCTTACAATGAGCAGTTCTTC. Its translation: CASSAGSGAYNEQFF.

This clonotype was found a few times. The chain is built from TRBV20-1 and TRBJ2-5; the D gene is possibly TRBD1 (5 bases). The V end was cut by 4 bases, the J end by 5 bases, with 11 bases between. The CDR3 runs 12 residues. The germline gives CDR1 DFQATT, CDR2 SNEGSKA (reference sequence). The CDR3 nucleotides read TGCAGTGCTAAGGGCAGGGTGGAGACCCAGTACTTC. Its translation: CSAKGRVETQYF.

There are many counts of this clonotype. CDR3 bases: TGTGCCAGCAGCTTTGAAGGGCAGTCCACTGAAGCTTTCTTT. Its protein product is CASSFEGQSTEAFF. The V gene is TRBV7-9, the J gene TRBJ1-1; D remains unclear. Per germline, CDR1 SEHNR and CDR2 FQNEAQ (reference sequence). The CDR3 loop spans 14 amino acids. With 3 bases removed from V and 4 bases from J, the gap between germline ends came to 12 bases.

This clonotype was detected ten times or more. V and J are TRBV7-8 and TRBJ2-7, with TRBD2 as a possible D gene (5 bases). This CDR3 has 14 residues. V was trimmed by 1 base and J by 2 bases, leaving 9 bases between them. CDR1 and CDR2 from the germline V gene are SGHVS and FQNEAQ. The CDR3 coding sequence is TGTGCCAGCAGCTTAGTGGTTAGCGCCTACGAGCAGTACTTC. Its translation is CASSLVVSAYEQYF.

This clonotype was counted ten times or more. This rearrangement joins TRBV12-3 or TRBV12-4 to TRBJ1-5; tentatively, D is TRBD1 (5 bases). This CDR3 has 15 amino acids. V shed 1 base and J shed 2 bases, with 9 bases lying between them. In DNA form, the CDR3 reads TGTGCCAGCAGTTTAGTTCGCAGGGGCAATCAGCCCCAGCATTTT. It yields the protein CASSLVRRGNQPQHF.